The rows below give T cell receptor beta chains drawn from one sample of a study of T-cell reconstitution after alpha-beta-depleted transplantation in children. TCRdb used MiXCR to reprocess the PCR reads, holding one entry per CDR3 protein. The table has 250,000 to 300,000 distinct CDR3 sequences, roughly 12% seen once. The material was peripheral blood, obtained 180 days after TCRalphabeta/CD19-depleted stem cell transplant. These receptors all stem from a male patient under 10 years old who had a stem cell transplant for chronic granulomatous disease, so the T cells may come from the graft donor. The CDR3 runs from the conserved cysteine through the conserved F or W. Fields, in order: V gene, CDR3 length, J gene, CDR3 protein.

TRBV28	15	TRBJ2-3	CASSRLAGGEDTQYF
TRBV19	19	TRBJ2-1	CASSMGSGGAVLAYNEQFF
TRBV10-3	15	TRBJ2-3	CAISGTSGSADTQYF
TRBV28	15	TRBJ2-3	CASSLGAGTTDTQYF
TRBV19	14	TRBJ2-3	CASSIDLGTDTQYF
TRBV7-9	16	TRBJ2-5	CASSFNLGLAEETQYF
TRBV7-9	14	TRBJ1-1	CASSSQVPNTEAFF
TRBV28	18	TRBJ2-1	CASRAGTSKLSSYNEQFF
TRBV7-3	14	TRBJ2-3	CASSHGGGTDTQYF
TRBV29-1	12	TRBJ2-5	CSVARVGETQYF
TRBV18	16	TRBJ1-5	CASSPYTLDSNQPQHF
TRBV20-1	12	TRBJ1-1	CSALHGNTEAFF
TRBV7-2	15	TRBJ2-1	CASSQAWSSYNEQFF
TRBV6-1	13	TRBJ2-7	CASSEAGQGEQYF
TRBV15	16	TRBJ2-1	CATSRGEGRGYNEQFF
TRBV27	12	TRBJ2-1	CASSGDYNEQFF
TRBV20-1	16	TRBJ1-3	CSAGGLQGSVGNTIYF
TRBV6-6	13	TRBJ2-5	CASMGRRGETQYF
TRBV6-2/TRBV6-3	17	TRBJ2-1	CASSSFTMREGYNEQFF
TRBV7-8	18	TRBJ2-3	CASSLALGRAGETDTQYF
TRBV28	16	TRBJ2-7	CASSELERPGFYEQYF
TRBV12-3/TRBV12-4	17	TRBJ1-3	CASSFAPDASSGNTIYF
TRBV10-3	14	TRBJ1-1	CAIKKGELNTEAFF